This T cell receptor (beta chain) was documented in a study of shared clonotypes between healthy human individuals. General study findings and limits: Against clonotypes common to all four donors, non-shared ones had lower generation probabilities. The genetic and exposure-history diversity represented was limited by few donors.

Clones were read by immunoSEQ multiplex PCR, and TCRdb kept only the in-frame ones, dropping some. The sample consists of fewer than 350,000 clones, around 86% of them appearing once. This clone was seen a handful of times. Its antigen remains unidentified. This receptor was obtained from a man younger than 35 in good health. The specimen sequenced was memory CD8+ T cells sorted from blood. Subset in this sample: CD45RO+ cells pooled with CCR7-negative TemRA cells.

The CDR3 nucleotides are TGTGCCAGCTCACCAGGGGGACGGAGTTTCTATGGCTACACCTTC. It encodes CASSPGGRSFYGYTF. This chain connects TRBV18 to TRBJ1-2; TRBD1 might be the D (5 bases). Germline V gene data show CDR1 as KGHSH and CDR2 as LQKENI. Trimming removed 2 bases from V and 4 bases from J, with 14 bases in between. The CDR3 is made up of 15 amino acids.